These 8 T cell receptor beta chains were all obtained from the same sample, sequenced in a study of PD-1 blockade in classical Hodgkin lymphoma. The method was immunoSEQ multiplex PCR; TCRdb's version includes in-frame clones alone and lacks a portion of them. This repertoire shows roughly 140,000 clones, about four fifths found once; its top ten account for 7% to 9.5%. All trial patients relapsed after autologous stem cell transplantation. The input for sequencing was peripheral blood mononuclear cells (PBMCs), taken before the second cycle of nivolumab. The receptors were gathered from a human donor with classical Hodgkin lymphoma.

The chain joins TRBV27 to TRBJ2-2; a possible D gene is TRBD2 (6 bases). CDR3 length: 16 residues. Germline-derived CDR1 and CDR2 are MNHEY and SMNVEV (reference sequence). V was clipped by 4 bases and J by 2 bases, with 14 bases between them. The CDR3 loop is CASSSRSSGNTGELFF. DNA of the CDR3: TGTGCCAGCAGTTCCCGGAGTAGCGGAAACACCGGGGAGCTGTTTTTT.

This clone was observed once. The chain combines TRBV7-3 with TRBJ2-1; D is tentatively TRBD1 or TRBD2 (6 bases each). This CDR3 region has 16 residues. Per the germline V gene, CDR1 is SGHTA and CDR2 is FQGTGA. Deletions cut 2 bases from V and 5 bases from J, with 16 bases between. Here the CDR3 DNA reads TGTGCCAGCAGCTTAGGAGGGCGGAAGGGGGACAATGAGCAGTTCTTC. The encoded protein is CASSLGGRKGDNEQFF.

Remarks on this clone: The same CDR3 arises from other DNA sequences in this sample as well. The V gene is TRBV6-4, the J gene TRBJ2-2; 8 bases are a match to TRBD2. Unmatched junction bases numbered 0, after V lost 0 bases and J lost 0 bases. The CDR3 loop spans 16 amino acids. The germline CDR1 and CDR2 sequences are MRHNA and SNTAGT. CDR3 bases: TGTGCCAGCAGTGACTCTAGCGGGGCGAACACCGGGGAGCTGTTTTTT. Amino acid sequence: CASSDSSGANTGELFF.

There are a few counts of this clone. V usage is TRBV7-6 and J usage is TRBJ2-3; tentative D call: TRBD1 (5 bases). CDR1 is SGHVS and CDR2 is FNYEAQ in the germline V gene. This CDR3 spans 16 amino acids. Trimming took 2 bases from V and 1 from J, leaving 13 bases between them. In DNA form, the CDR3 reads TGTGCCAGCAGCTTATATTTAGACAGAGGCACAGATACGCAGTATTTT. Translation: CASSLYLDRGTDTQYF. Combining the CDR3 with reference TRBV7-6 and TRBJ2-3 gives the whole variable domain GAGVSQSPRYKVTKRGQDVALRCDPISGHVSLYWYRQALGQGPEFLTYFNYEAQQDKSGLPNDRFSAERPEGSISTLTIQRTEQRDSAMYRCASSLYLDRGTDTQYFGPGTRLTVL.

V is TRBV2 and J is TRBJ1-3; possibly TRBD1 for D (5 bases). This CDR3 is built from 14 residues. With 3 bases removed from V and 4 bases from J, the gap between germline ends came to 10 bases. Germline V lookup: CDR1 SNHLY, CDR2 FYNNEI. The CDR3 DNA is TGTGCCAGCAGTGACGGGAGGGGAGGAAACACCATATATTTT. Translating gives CASSDGRGGNTIYF.

CDR3 amino acids: CAIKETSGSYEQYF. The CDR3 nucleotides are TGTGCCATCAAGGAGACTAGCGGGAGCTACGAGCAGTACTTC. The V and J genes are TRBV10-3 and TRBJ2-7; TRBD2 matches 12 bases. Unmatched junction bases numbered 4, after V lost 7 bases and J lost 3 bases. CDR3 length equals 14 residues. Germline CDR1 ENHRY, CDR2 SYGVKD.

The chain uses TRBV6-6 and TRBJ2-3; D might be TRBD1 or TRBD2, each matching 5 bases. The CDR3 consists of 16 residues. V was trimmed by 5 bases and J by 0 bases, leaving 15 bases between them. The V gene's germline CDR1 is MNHNY and CDR2 SVGAGI (reference sequence). CDR3 in DNA: TGTGCCAGCAGTCCCCGGGACCTGCGGAGCACAGATACGCAGTATTTT. This translates into CASSPRDLRSTDTQYF.

The rearrangement joins TRBV7-2 to TRBJ1-1; D is possibly TRBD1 (5 bases). The germline V gene has CDR1 SGHTA and CDR2 FQGNSA. V gave up 1 base and J gave up 7 bases, with 13 bases separating them. CDR3 size: 14 residues. In DNA, the CDR3 is TGTGCCAGCAGCTTAGTATCGGGGCCGGTTGAAGCTTTCTTT. Translating gives CASSLVSGPVEAFF.